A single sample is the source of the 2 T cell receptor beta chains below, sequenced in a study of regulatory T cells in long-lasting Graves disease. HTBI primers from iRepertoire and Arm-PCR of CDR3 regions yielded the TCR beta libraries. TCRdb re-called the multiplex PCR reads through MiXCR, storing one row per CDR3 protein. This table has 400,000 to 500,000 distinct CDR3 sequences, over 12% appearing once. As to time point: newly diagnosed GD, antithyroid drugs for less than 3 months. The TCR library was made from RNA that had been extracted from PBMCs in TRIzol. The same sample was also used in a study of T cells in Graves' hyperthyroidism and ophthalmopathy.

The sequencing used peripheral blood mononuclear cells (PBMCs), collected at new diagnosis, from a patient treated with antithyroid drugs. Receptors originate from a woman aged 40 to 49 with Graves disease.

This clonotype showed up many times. The CDR3 protein is CASSPQGLPQHF. CDR3 bases: TGTGCCAGCAGTCCCCAGGGTTTGCCCCAGCATTTT. The chain recombines TRBV28 with TRBJ1-5; TRBD1 might be the D (5 bases). The germline V gene has CDR1 MDHEN and CDR2 SYDVKM. The CDR3 sequence is 12 residues long. V was cut by 5 bases and J by 9 bases, with 11 bases left in between.

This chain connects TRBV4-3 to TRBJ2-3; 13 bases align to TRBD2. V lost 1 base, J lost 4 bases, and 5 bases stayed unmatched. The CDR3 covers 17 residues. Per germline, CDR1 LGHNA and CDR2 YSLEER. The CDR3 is CASSQGLAGGAADTQYF. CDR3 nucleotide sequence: TGCGCCAGCAGCCAAGGACTAGCGGGAGGAGCGGCAGATACGCAGTATTTT.